This TCR beta chain is from a study of cytomegalovirus exposure and HLA in healthy donors. It was with 60 Vbeta and 13 Jbeta primers that the PCR ran. Sequencing used immunoSEQ multiplex PCR; TCRdb keeps in-frame clones, though not all of them. Of 90,000 to 120,000 clones in the sample, roughly 70% are singletons; the top ten hold 14%. This clone has a single count. Its antigen is currently unknown. Regarding the study as a whole: Specific recognition of CMV antigens was confirmed in vitro for a few chains (all CMV-associated). Within an earlier analysis, most TCR beta V segments proved productive either about 90% or about 30% of the time. The study labeled 180 or so TCR beta chains cytomegalovirus-associated. For TCR beta chains, V- and J-gene trimming was later linked to a missense DCLRE1C variant.

Germline CDR1 MNHNY, CDR2 SVGAGI (reference sequence). There are 16 residues in the CDR3. The ends lost 5 bases at V and 5 bases at J; junction bases unmatched: 9. The chain carries TRBV6-6 and TRBJ1-6; 7 bases align to TRBD1. The sequence came from a woman aged 40 to 50 in good health and CMV-seropositive. Sequencing was carried out using PBMCs. CDR3 residues: CASSPPYRGNNSPLHF. Here the CDR3 DNA reads TGTGCCAGCAGTCCCCCCTACAGGGGCAATAATTCACCCCTCCACTTT.